Below, one T cell receptor (beta chain) is given with its context. Indicated treatment: approximately 18 received Ad26.COV2.S at low or high dose, single or two shots; five or six received placebo; per-sample allocation not given. Specimens were obtained on day 63 following the first vaccine or placebo injection. The CDR3 runs 13 residues. CDR1 and CDR2 (germline): MNHEY, SVGEGT. V was shortened by 5 bases and J by 1 base, with 8 bases between the two germline ends. This sample was included in a study of Ad26.COV2.S vaccination and SARS-CoV-2 variants. Assay: immunoSEQ multiplex PCR; the TCRdb copy retains only in-frame clones and omits some. This table has about 350,000 clones, about 88% appearing once.

The chain carries TRBV6-2 or TRBV6-3 and TRBJ1-1, with D possibly TRBD1 on 6 matching bases. Sequenced material: peripheral blood, taken in a trial of Ad26.COV2.S vaccine versus placebo. This sequence was found in a person between 18 and 60 years old who received the Ad26.COV2.S COVID-19 vaccine or a placebo. CDR3 residues: CASSQGWNTEAFF. In nucleotides, the CDR3 is TGTGCCAGCAGTCAGGGGTGGAACACTGAAGCTTTCTTT.